This entry describes one T cell receptor beta chain. Its antigen is not known. The junction had 11 bases not matched to a gene; V was cut back by 4 bases and J by 4 bases. Germline CDR1 reads SGHRS; CDR2 reads YFSETQ. The CDR3 is made up of 17 amino acids. The data stem from a study of post-analysis software for immune sequencing data. Turning to the study itself: Multiple sclerosis in the patients followed relapsing-remitting, secondary progressive and progressive-relapsing courses. Study-wide points: Comparison with controls showed significantly lower normalized Chao1 diversity in multiple sclerosis patients. About 5 TRBV segments occurring more often in patients than controls included TRBV5-6, TRBV5-1 and TRBV20-1. Samples prepared in the same batch strongly co-clustered by F measure.

Unique molecular identifiers were present in the TCR beta cDNA libraries. TCRdb ran MiXCR on the PCR reads and lists one entry per CDR3 protein. The repertoire includes hundreds of thousands of distinct CDR3 sequences, 55% to 60% of them detected once, and 11% sits in the top ten. The chain links TRBV5-1 to TRBJ2-3; the match to TRBD1 covers 11 bases. This receptor was obtained from a girl aged 2 to 10 with multiple sclerosis. The sample consisted of blood. CDR3 residues: CASSPSWTGGLADTQYF. In nucleotides, the CDR3 is TGCGCCAGCAGCCCTAGCTGGACAGGGGGCTTGGCAGATACGCAGTATTTT.